The sequence of this TCR beta chain was determined in a study of T cell changes during pregnancy in multiple sclerosis. Of note for this clone: Relative to the germline gene, one junction end is altered; a read error may explain this.

Here immunoSEQ multiplex PCR was the method, and the copy in TCRdb shows in-frame clones only, minus some. The sample yields about 36,000 clones, around 90% seen once. The CDR3 covers 14 residues. Germline V gives CDR1 SGHRS, CDR2 YFSETQ. The sample was CD4+ T cells from peripheral blood mononuclear cells, taken in the first trimester of pregnancy. The TCR sequence derives from a female donor with multiple sclerosis, enrolled in a pregnancy study. This rearrangement joins TRBV5-1 to TRBJ2-3; D is perhaps TRBD1 (6 bases). The CDR3 coding sequence is TGCGCCAGCACCTTGGGACATTCCACAGATACGCAGTATTTT. This encodes CASTLGHSTDTQYF.